The source of this T cell receptor beta chain is a study of glioma-infiltrating T cells after dendritic cell vaccination. About the research overall: Samples are from glioblastoma patients in Phase I and II dendritic cell vaccine trials.

Primers: 60 V beta forward and 13 J beta reverse. Libraries were prepared by immunoSEQ multiplex PCR; TCRdb keeps only in-frame clonotypes and omits some of them. The table shows just under 60,000 clones, with just under 85% occurring only once. Germline CDR1 is SGHNT and CDR2 is YYREEE (reference sequence). Trimming stripped 0 bases from V and 4 bases from J, with 10 bases between. The CDR3 has 14 residues. Documented time point: after dendritic cell vaccination, including at tumor progression/relapse. Only patients with spare fresh-frozen tumor and over two years of follow-up were included. PBMC were collected before vaccination, two weeks after the third vaccination, and at progression.

The sequencing here drew on blood, taken after dendritic cell vaccination. This sequence was found in a human donor with glioblastoma. The genes are TRBV5-4 and TRBJ1-2; a possible D gene is TRBD1 (5 bases). DNA of the CDR3: TGTGCCAGCAGCTTGGCGGGACTGAGCTATGGCTACACCTTC. Translated: CASSLAGLSYGYTF.